These 8 T cell receptor beta chains were all obtained from the same sample, sequenced in a study of T cell responses to AZD1222 COVID-19 vaccine. Clones were read by immunoSEQ multiplex PCR, and TCRdb kept only the in-frame ones, dropping some. The repertoire holds 110,000 or so clones, with around 90% as singletons. Sequences were derived from peripheral blood, sampled on day 0 of MenACWY control vaccination. These receptors originate from an adult in good health.

This chain joins TRBV5-1 and TRBJ1-2; D call uncertain. Per germline, CDR1 SGHRS and CDR2 YFSETQ. Between the trimmed V and J ends, which lost 7 bases and 2 bases, there was a span of 12 bases. The CDR3 is made up of 13 amino acids. The CDR3 region has the DNA TGCGCCAGCTCCGATTTAATCAACTATGGCTACACCTTC. It specifies CASSDLINYGYTF.

The chain joins TRBV29-1 to TRBJ1-1, with unresolved D. The CDR3 runs to 11 residues. V lost 6 bases and J lost 0, with 5 bases in between. The germline gives CDR1 SQVTM, CDR2 ANQGSEA. CDR3 residues: CSVDVNTEAFF. The CDR3 nucleotides read TGCAGCGTCGACGTGAACACTGAAGCTTTCTTT.

The chain uses TRBV3-1 (or the pseudogene TRBV3-2) and TRBJ2-3, with D unclear. Trimming took off 0 bases at V and 10 bases at J, with 11 bases between the two ends. Germline V gives CDR1 LGHDT, CDR2 YNNKEL (reference sequence). CDR3 length: 13 residues. In DNA, the CDR3 is TGTGCCAGCAGCCAAGACCCCCAACTGGCGCAGTATTTT. It is translated as CASSQDPQLAQYF.

J is TRBJ1-6 and V is TRBV7-2, with unresolved D. From germline, CDR1 is SGHTA and CDR2 FQGNSA. Trimming pared 0 bases from V and 8 bases from J, leaving 8 bases between. CDR3 length equals 14 residues. CDR3 in amino acids: CASSLAEGYSPLHF. CDR3 in DNA: TGTGCCAGCAGCTTAGCAGAAGGGTATTCACCCCTCCACTTT.

This clone was detected only once. The rearrangement joins TRBV19 to TRBJ1-1, with D perhaps TRBD1 (6 bases). Trimming took off 6 bases at V and 5 bases at J, with 31 bases between the two ends. The CDR3 covers 19 residues. Germline V CDR1 and CDR2: LNHDA, SQIVND (reference sequence). The CDR3 DNA sequence: TGTGCCAGTAGGGTCAACAGGGAGACGGGACGCAGGTTCGGGACTGAAGCTTTCTTT. Residues: CASRVNRETGRRFGTEAFF.

The CDR3 protein is CASSNGPVTEAFF. In DNA, the CDR3 is TGTGCCAGTAGTAATGGTCCCGTCACTGAAGCTTTCTTT. The chain is built from TRBV19 and TRBJ1-1; the D is unclear. V shed 4 bases and J shed 4 bases, with 10 bases lying between them. Germline assignment: CDR1 LNHDA and CDR2 SQIVND (reference sequence). The CDR3 length is 13 residues.

This sequence joins TRBV6-5 and TRBJ1-5, with D unclear. CDR3 length: 15 amino acids. The germline V and J ends were trimmed by 5 bases and 4 bases, with 15 bases remaining between them. Germline V gene sequence: CDR1 MNHEY, CDR2 SVGAGI. CDR3 amino acids: CASSPRNIGNQPQHF. CDR3 nucleotide sequence: TGTGCCAGCAGTCCCCGGAACATCGGGAATCAGCCCCAGCATTTT.

The gene calls are TRBV7-9 and TRBJ1-4; D is undetermined. The germline gives CDR1 SEHNR, CDR2 FQNEAQ (reference sequence). V was pared by 1 base and J by 4 bases, with 7 bases between. The CDR3 totals 14 residues. In nucleotides, the CDR3 is TGTGCCAGCAGCTTAGGTGGTGGTAATGAAAAACTGTTTTTT. Amino acids: CASSLGGGNEKLFF.